This T cell receptor beta chain was documented in a study of blood T cell repertoires in COVID-19. The overall study: PBMCs, B-cell-depleted T cells, or T cells provided the cDNA or gDNA that made up the material.

Per the authors' pipeline: Researchers report that nucleated cell counts were estimated from reference gene primer amplification. Clones were sequenced by immunoSEQ multiplex PCR, and TCRdb holds only the in-frame ones, with some missing. V and J calls and clone size follow that table, whereas D and trimming were derived from the DNA. The data contain roughly 460,000 clones, approximately 90% of them seen just once; the ten biggest clones take up 0.7% to 1%. While infection was still active, Seattle patients were enrolled and then followed longitudinally. This CDR3 is built from 14 residues. Losses at the gene ends were 5 bases for V and 7 bases for J; bases not matched to a gene: 7. Germline CDR1 reads SEHNR; CDR2 reads FQNEAQ (reference sequence).

The specimen was peripheral blood. The sequence came from a man aged 18 to 30 with COVID-19, enrolled during active disease. The gene calls are TRBV7-9 and TRBJ1-1, with 10 bases that match TRBD1. For the CDR3, the DNA is TGTGCCAGCAGCGCACGACAGGGGGCTTATGAAGCTTTCTTT. Translated: CASSARQGAYEAFF.